A selection of T cell receptor beta chains follows, all from one sample in a study of cytomegalovirus exposure and HLA in healthy donors. Assay: immunoSEQ multiplex PCR; the TCRdb copy retains only in-frame clones and omits some. The sample has about 190,000 clones, about nine tenths seen once; the top ten hold over 1%. The material sequenced was PBMCs. The receptors derive from a man aged 25 to 40 in good health and CMV-seronegative. Both conserved end residues are part of each CDR3. Each record gives: V gene, J gene, D gene, clone size, CDR3 protein, CDR3 DNA. A D gene is named only where the DNA matches it firmly. Size values are once, few and many counts, or a class for expanded clones, and some rows have none.

V gene: TRBV28
J gene: TRBJ2-7
D gene: NA
clone size: NA
CDR3 protein: CASSRERGNSYEQYF
CDR3 DNA: TGTGCCAGCAGTCGAGAAAGGGGGAACTCCTACGAGCAGTACTTC

V gene: TRBV4-2
J gene: TRBJ1-5
D gene: NA
clone size: NA
CDR3 protein: CASSQRDGEGNQPQHF
CDR3 DNA: TGTGCCAGCAGCCAACGGGACGGGGAGGGCAATCAGCCCCAGCATTTT

V gene: TRBV7-9
J gene: TRBJ2-1
D gene: NA
clone size: NA
CDR3 protein: CASSQRRLAYNEQFF
CDR3 DNA: TGTGCCAGCAGCCAACGAAGACTAGCCTACAATGAGCAGTTCTTC

V gene: TRBV27
J gene: TRBJ1-2
D gene: NA
clone size: NA
CDR3 protein: CASSLRGSYGYTF
CDR3 DNA: TGTGCCAGCAGTTTAAGGGGTTCCTATGGCTACACCTTC

V gene: TRBV5-1
J gene: TRBJ2-7
D gene: TRBD1
clone size: NA
CDR3 protein: CASSLVGQGYLYEQYF
CDR3 DNA: TGCGCCAGCAGCTTGGTTGGACAGGGGTATCTCTACGAGCAGTACTTC

V gene: TRBV5-5
J gene: TRBJ2-1
D gene: TRBD1
clone size: NA
CDR3 protein: CASSETGGIGEQFF
CDR3 DNA: TGTGCCAGCAGCGAGACAGGGGGGATCGGTGAGCAGTTCTTC

V gene: TRBV4-1
J gene: TRBJ1-2
D gene: NA
clone size: NA
CDR3 protein: CASSQDMTAYGYTF
CDR3 DNA: TGCGCCAGCAGCCAAGATATGACAGCCTATGGCTACACCTTC

V gene: TRBV29-1
J gene: TRBJ2-7
D gene: NA
clone size: NA
CDR3 protein: CSVRGGYEQYF
CDR3 DNA: TGCAGCGTGAGGGGGGGTTACGAGCAGTACTTC

V gene: TRBV4-1
J gene: TRBJ2-6
D gene: NA
clone size: NA
CDR3 protein: CASSPGERVSGANVLTF
CDR3 DNA: TGCGCCAGCAGCCCCGGGGAAAGAGTCTCTGGGGCCAACGTCCTGACTTTC

V gene: TRBV29-1
J gene: TRBJ2-1
D gene: NA
clone size: NA
CDR3 protein: CSATDRQIEQFF
CDR3 DNA: TGCAGCGCCACGGACAGACAAATTGAGCAGTTCTTC

V gene: TRBV18
J gene: TRBJ2-7
D gene: TRBD2
clone size: NA
CDR3 protein: CASSPRDYRSYEQYF
CDR3 DNA: TGTGCCAGCTCACCGAGGGACTACAGATCCTACGAGCAGTACTTC

V gene: TRBV7-9
J gene: TRBJ1-1
D gene: NA
clone size: NA
CDR3 protein: CASTGHPNTEAFF
CDR3 DNA: TGTGCCAGCACCGGACATCCGAACACTGAAGCTTTCTTT

V gene: TRBV7-9
J gene: TRBJ2-1
D gene: TRBD2
clone size: NA
CDR3 protein: CASLSGRADNEQFF
CDR3 DNA: TGTGCCAGTCTTAGCGGGAGGGCCGATAATGAGCAGTTCTTC

V gene: TRBV9
J gene: TRBJ1-4
D gene: TRBD1
clone size: NA
CDR3 protein: CASSVDTGGVEKLFF
CDR3 DNA: TGTGCCAGCAGCGTAGACACAGGGGGCGTGGAAAAACTGTTTTTT

V gene: TRBV20-1
J gene: TRBJ2-7
D gene: TRBD1
clone size: NA
CDR3 protein: CSATTGGEQYF
CDR3 DNA: TGCAGTGCTACGACAGGGGGCGAGCAGTACTTC

V gene: TRBV30
J gene: TRBJ2-1
D gene: TRBD2
clone size: NA
CDR3 protein: CAWTSGGYNEQFF
CDR3 DNA: TGTGCCTGGACTAGCGGGGGATACAATGAGCAGTTCTTC

V gene: TRBV6-5
J gene: TRBJ1-6
D gene: NA
clone size: NA
CDR3 protein: CASSRGSRYNSPLHF
CDR3 DNA: TGTGCCAGCAGCCGGGGGTCTCGATATAATTCACCCCTCCACTTT

V gene: TRBV1
J gene: TRBJ1-6
D gene: NA
clone size: NA
CDR3 protein: CTSSQAGTIYSPLHF
CDR3 DNA: TGCACCAGCAGCCAGGCCGGGACTATCTATTCACCCCTCCACTTT

V gene: TRBV28
J gene: TRBJ2-2
D gene: TRBD2
clone size: once
CDR3 protein: CAGRGASGELFF
CDR3 DNA: TGTGCCGGGCGGGGGGCTAGCGGGGAGCTGTTTTTT

V gene: TRBV30
J gene: TRBJ2-7
D gene: TRBD1
clone size: NA
CDR3 protein: CAWETGGDEQYF
CDR3 DNA: TGTGCCTGGGAAACAGGGGGCGACGAGCAGTACTTC

V gene: TRBV6-5
J gene: TRBJ1-1
D gene: NA
clone size: NA
CDR3 protein: CASSYDRSPKAFF
CDR3 DNA: TGTGCCAGCAGTTACGACAGGTCTCCGAAAGCTTTCTTT

V gene: TRBV9
J gene: TRBJ2-1
D gene: TRBD2
clone size: NA
CDR3 protein: CATREGSPDEQFF
CDR3 DNA: TGTGCCACGCGGGAGGGCAGTCCCGATGAGCAGTTCTTC

V gene: TRBV11-3
J gene: TRBJ2-1
D gene: NA
clone size: once
CDR3 protein: CASSLVRGEEQFF
CDR3 DNA: TGTGCCAGCAGCTTAGTCCGGGGTGAGGAGCAGTTCTTC

V gene: TRBV5-1
J gene: TRBJ1-5
D gene: NA
clone size: NA
CDR3 protein: CASSLGGQGPNQPQHF
CDR3 DNA: TGCGCCAGCAGCTTGGGGGGGCAGGGGCCGAATCAGCCCCAGCATTTT

V gene: TRBV7-2
J gene: TRBJ1-6
D gene: NA
clone size: NA
CDR3 protein: CASSSRDSPLHF
CDR3 DNA: TGTGCCAGCAGCTCCAGGGATTCACCCCTCCACTTT

V gene: TRBV4-2
J gene: TRBJ2-1
D gene: TRBD1
clone size: NA
CDR3 protein: CASSQPGGEQFF
CDR3 DNA: TGTGCCAGCAGCCAACCAGGGGGCGAGCAGTTCTTC

V gene: TRBV28
J gene: TRBJ2-7
D gene: TRBD1
clone size: NA
CDR3 protein: CASSPDRVSYEQYF
CDR3 DNA: TGTGCCAGCAGCCCTGACAGGGTGTCCTACGAGCAGTACTTC

V gene: TRBV7-6
J gene: TRBJ2-3
D gene: TRBD2
clone size: NA
CDR3 protein: CASSRLGRKDTQYF
CDR3 DNA: TGTGCCAGCAGCCGCCTCGGGAGGAAAGATACGCAGTATTTT

V gene: TRBV11-2
J gene: TRBJ2-2
D gene: NA
clone size: NA
CDR3 protein: CASLGLSGELFF
CDR3 DNA: TGTGCCAGCCTCGGACTCAGCGGGGAGCTGTTTTTT

V gene: TRBV5-1
J gene: TRBJ2-7
D gene: TRBD2
clone size: NA
CDR3 protein: CASSMPTSGNYEQYF
CDR3 DNA: TGCGCCAGCAGCATGCCGACTAGCGGAAATTACGAGCAGTACTTC

V gene: TRBV5-1
J gene: TRBJ1-1
D gene: TRBD1
clone size: NA
CDR3 protein: CASSSRDPRNRGGYTEAFF
CDR3 DNA: TGCGCCAGCAGCTCGAGAGACCCGAGGAACAGGGGGGGCTACACTGAAGCTTTCTTT

V gene: TRBV28
J gene: TRBJ1-6
D gene: TRBD1
clone size: few
CDR3 protein: CASRTGLVASPLHF
CDR3 DNA: TGTGCCAGCAGGACAGGGTTGGTTGCTTCACCCCTCCACTTT

V gene: TRBV28
J gene: TRBJ2-5
D gene: TRBD2
clone size: NA
CDR3 protein: CASSSSGTSGTQETQYF
CDR3 DNA: TGTGCCAGCAGCTCATCCGGGACTAGCGGGACCCAAGAGACCCAGTACTTC

V gene: TRBV4-3
J gene: TRBJ1-3
D gene: NA
clone size: NA
CDR3 protein: CASSQDDSSSGNTIYF
CDR3 DNA: TGCGCCAGCAGCCAAGATGACAGCAGCTCTGGAAACACCATATATTTT

V gene: TRBV2
J gene: TRBJ1-5
D gene: TRBD1
clone size: once
CDR3 protein: CASNLQGINQPQHF
CDR3 DNA: TGTGCCAGCAATTTACAGGGGATCAATCAGCCCCAGCATTTT

V gene: TRBV19
J gene: TRBJ2-5
D gene: NA
clone size: NA
CDR3 protein: CASSGRGRGGVTQYF
CDR3 DNA: TGTGCCAGTAGTGGCCGGGGCAGGGGAGGGGTGACCCAGTACTTC

V gene: TRBV9
J gene: TRBJ2-5
D gene: NA
clone size: NA
CDR3 protein: CASSGKLEQETQYF
CDR3 DNA: TGTGCCAGCAGCGGTAAACTAGAGCAAGAGACCCAGTACTTC

V gene: TRBV4-2
J gene: TRBJ2-5
D gene: TRBD2
clone size: NA
CDR3 protein: CASSQAGTSGQETQYF
CDR3 DNA: TGTGCCAGCAGCCAAGCCGGGACTAGCGGCCAAGAGACCCAGTACTTC

V gene: TRBV15
J gene: TRBJ2-7
D gene: TRBD1
clone size: NA
CDR3 protein: CATSRVLVGTGTRSPYEQYF
CDR3 DNA: TGTGCCACCAGCAGAGTTTTAGTCGGGACAGGAACCCGAAGTCCCTACGAGCAGTACTTC

V gene: TRBV30
J gene: TRBJ1-4
D gene: TRBD1
clone size: NA
CDR3 protein: CAWSRKTGVIEKLFF
CDR3 DNA: TGTGCCTGGAGTCGGAAGACAGGGGTTATTGAAAAACTGTTTTTT

V gene: TRBV18
J gene: TRBJ2-2
D gene: NA
clone size: NA
CDR3 protein: CASSPINGIGTGELFF
CDR3 DNA: TGTGCCAGCTCACCAATTAACGGGATCGGTACCGGGGAGCTGTTTTTT

V gene: TRBV2
J gene: TRBJ1-6
D gene: NA
clone size: NA
CDR3 protein: CASRDSSSYNSPLHF
CDR3 DNA: TGTGCCAGCAGAGACAGCAGCTCCTATAATTCACCCCTCCACTTT

V gene: TRBV11-2
J gene: TRBJ2-5
D gene: TRBD2
clone size: NA
CDR3 protein: CASSSWTSGSYPREQYF
CDR3 DNA: TGTGCCAGCAGCTCATGGACTAGCGGGAGTTACCCTAGAGAGCAGTACTTC

V gene: TRBV6-1
J gene: TRBJ1-4
D gene: TRBD1
clone size: once
CDR3 protein: CASSGGQEWRTNEKLFF
CDR3 DNA: TGTGCCAGCAGTGGTGGACAGGAGTGGCGAACTAATGAAAAACTGTTTTTT

V gene: TRBV12-5
J gene: TRBJ2-7
D gene: TRBD2
clone size: NA
CDR3 protein: CASGLVRGVNYEQYF
CDR3 DNA: TGTGCTAGTGGTTTGGTACGGGGGGTGAACTACGAGCAGTACTTC

V gene: TRBV5-1
J gene: TRBJ2-1
D gene: TRBD1
clone size: NA
CDR3 protein: CASSSGTGDDEQFF
CDR3 DNA: TGCGCCAGCAGCTCCGGGACAGGGGACGATGAGCAGTTCTTC

V gene: TRBV5-1
J gene: TRBJ2-7
D gene: TRBD1
clone size: NA
CDR3 protein: CASSVTGGIYEQYF
CDR3 DNA: TGCGCCAGCAGCGTGACAGGGGGGATATACGAGCAGTACTTC

V gene: TRBV27
J gene: TRBJ1-3
D gene: NA
clone size: NA
CDR3 protein: CASSYRGGNTIYF
CDR3 DNA: TGTGCCAGCAGTTACCGGGGAGGAAACACCATATATTTT

V gene: TRBV19
J gene: TRBJ2-5
D gene: NA
clone size: NA
CDR3 protein: CASSLDSRTQYF
CDR3 DNA: TGTGCCAGTAGTCTGGACAGTCGGACCCAGTACTTC

V gene: TRBV4-1
J gene: TRBJ2-7
D gene: NA
clone size: NA
CDR3 protein: CASSQQGGTYEQYF
CDR3 DNA: TGCGCCAGCAGCCAACAGGGGGGTACCTACGAGCAGTACTTC

V gene: TRBV7-7
J gene: TRBJ1-3
D gene: NA
clone size: once
CDR3 protein: CASSLVVGRTDQGNTIYF
CDR3 DNA: TGTGCTAGCAGCTTAGTTGTTGGCCGGACAGACCAGGGAAACACCATATATTTT

V gene: TRBV25-1
J gene: TRBJ1-6
D gene: NA
clone size: NA
CDR3 protein: CASSHTGIGPSPLHF
CDR3 DNA: TGTGCCAGCAGCCACACCGGGATAGGCCCCTCACCCCTCCACTTT

V gene: TRBV11-2
J gene: TRBJ2-7
D gene: NA
clone size: NA
CDR3 protein: CASSSGHGAYEQYF
CDR3 DNA: TGTGCCAGCAGCTCGGGACATGGGGCCTACGAGCAGTACTTC

V gene: TRBV29-1
J gene: TRBJ2-7
D gene: NA
clone size: NA
CDR3 protein: CSVAVRGGRYEQYF
CDR3 DNA: TGCAGCGTTGCGGTGAGAGGGGGTCGTTACGAGCAGTACTTC

V gene: TRBV14
J gene: TRBJ2-3
D gene: NA
clone size: NA
CDR3 protein: CASSEAVVDTQYF
CDR3 DNA: TGTGCCAGCAGCGAAGCAGTGGTAGATACGCAGTATTTT

V gene: TRBV19
J gene: TRBJ1-3
D gene: NA
clone size: once
CDR3 protein: CASSRSGSGNTIYF
CDR3 DNA: TGTGCCAGTTCTCGTAGTGGCTCTGGAAACACCATATATTTT

V gene: TRBV18
J gene: TRBJ2-7
D gene: NA
clone size: NA
CDR3 protein: CASSPNTGAPYEQYF
CDR3 DNA: TGTGCCAGCTCACCAAATACGGGAGCACCCTACGAGCAGTACTTC

V gene: TRBV5-1
J gene: TRBJ2-3
D gene: NA
clone size: NA
CDR3 protein: CASSLEGVGSTDTQYF
CDR3 DNA: TGCGCCAGCAGCTTGGAGGGGGTGGGGAGCACAGATACGCAGTATTTT